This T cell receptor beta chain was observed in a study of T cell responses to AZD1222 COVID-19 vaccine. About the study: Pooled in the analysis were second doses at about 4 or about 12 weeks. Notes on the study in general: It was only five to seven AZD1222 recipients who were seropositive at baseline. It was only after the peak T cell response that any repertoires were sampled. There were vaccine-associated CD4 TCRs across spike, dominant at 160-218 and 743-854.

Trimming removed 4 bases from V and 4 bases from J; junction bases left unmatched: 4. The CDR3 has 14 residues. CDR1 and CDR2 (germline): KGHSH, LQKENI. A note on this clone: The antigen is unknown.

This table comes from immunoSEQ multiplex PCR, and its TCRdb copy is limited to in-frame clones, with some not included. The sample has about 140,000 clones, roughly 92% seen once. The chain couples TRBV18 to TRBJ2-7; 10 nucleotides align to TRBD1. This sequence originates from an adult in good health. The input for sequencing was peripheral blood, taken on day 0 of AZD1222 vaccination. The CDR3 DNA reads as TGTGCCAGCTCACACCGGGACAGGGGTTACGAGCAGTACTTC. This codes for CASSHRDRGYEQYF.